One sample yielded the 24 T cell receptor beta chains listed below, sequenced in a study of T cell changes during pregnancy in multiple sclerosis (dated by TCRdb to about 2019). Library method: the immunoSEQ multiplex PCR assay. Drawn from immuneACCESS, this table holds only the in-frame rearrangements with V and J called that TCRdb kept. Clones are partly lost; checked studies trace under half to an unresolved V gene and leave the rest unexplained. This sample comprises more than 65,000 clones, about 95% of them detected only once. 1.1% of the sample comes from the top ten. The material sequenced was peripheral blood, taken in the second trimester of pregnancy. Every receptor here comes from a female donor with multiple sclerosis, enrolled in a pregnancy study.

CDR3 nucleotides: TGTGCCAGCAGCGTACAGGGGGAAATTTTCACAGATACGCAGTATTTT. This translates into CASSVQGEIFTDTQYF. The V call is TRBV9, the J call TRBJ2-3; 7 bases align to TRBD1. The CDR3 is 16 residues long. Germline-derived CDR1 and CDR2 are SGDLS and YYNGEE. The trim removed 1 base at V and 2 bases at J, leaving 7 bases unmatched.

The DNA of the CDR3 is TGTGCCAGCAGCTTAGCGGCAAGTTATGGCTACACCTTC. Its translation: CASSLAASYGYTF. This chain joins TRBV7-2 and TRBJ1-2; D is unresolved. The CDR3 consists of 13 residues. Germline-derived CDR1 and CDR2 are SGHTA and FQGNSA. V was cut by 0 bases and J by 5 bases, with 7 bases left in between.

This chain connects TRBV9 to TRBJ2-2, with a weak D call TRBD2 (6 bases). Germline V gives CDR1 SGDLS, CDR2 YYNGEE. The CDR3 covers 15 residues. Deletions cut 4 bases from V and 3 bases from J, with 13 bases between. This chain's CDR3 is CASSPGDFYTGELFF. Written as DNA, the CDR3 is TGTGCCAGCAGCCCCGGGGACTTTTACACCGGGGAGCTGTTTTTT.

The chain has TRBV12-5 and TRBJ2-3; D is perhaps TRBD2 (6 bases). This CDR3 comprises 16 residues. CDR1 is LGHNT, CDR2 FRNRAP, per germline. V dropped 0 bases and J dropped 0 bases, with 10 bases sitting between them. The CDR3: CASGLVPGLSTDTQYF. CDR3 nucleotide sequence: TGTGCTAGTGGTTTGGTCCCGGGACTTAGCACAGATACGCAGTATTTT.

The chain has TRBV28 and TRBJ1-4; perhaps TRBD1 as D (5 bases). Germline values: CDR1 MDHEN, CDR2 SYDVKM. The V end lost 8 bases, the J end lost 6 bases, and 16 bases lay between the germline ends. The CDR3 length is 14 residues. CDR3 loop: CASEPLGGDEKLFF. CDR3 DNA sequence: TGTGCCAGCGAACCTCTGGGGGGGGATGAAAAACTGTTTTTT.

This rearrangement joins TRBV18 to TRBJ1-5; possible D gene TRBD1, 5 bases. Germline V gene lookup returns CDR1 KGHSH and CDR2 LQKENI. The V end was cut by 2 bases, the J end by 5 bases, with 10 bases between. This CDR3 is built from 14 residues. This CDR3 reads CASSPRAGDQPQHF. The CDR3 DNA reads TGTGCCAGCTCACCAAGAGCGGGGGATCAGCCCCAGCATTTT.

The gene calls are TRBV27 and TRBJ2-3; D may be TRBD2 (7 bases). The CDR3 totals 13 residues. With 7 bases removed from V and 5 bases from J, the gap between germline ends came to 13 bases. Germline assignment: CDR1 MNHEY and CDR2 SMNVEV (reference sequence). The CDR3 here is CASNRGGEDTQYF. In DNA form, the CDR3 reads TGTGCCAGCAATAGGGGGGGGGAAGATACGCAGTATTTT.

The chain recombines TRBV30 with TRBJ1-1; no firm D call. The CDR3 runs to 12 residues. CDR1 and CDR2 (germline): GTSNPN, SVGIG (reference sequence). V was pared by 5 bases and J by 1 base, with 8 bases between. CDR3 sequence reads: CAWVRWNTEAFF. The CDR3 DNA reads TGTGCCTGGGTCAGGTGGAACACTGAAGCTTTCTTT.

The chain links TRBV4-2 to TRBJ2-1; 10 nucleotides match TRBD2. J gave up 7 bases and V 6 bases, and 3 bases lay outside the gene matches. Germline V CDR1 and CDR2: LGHNA, YNFKEQ. This CDR3 has 13 amino acids. The CDR3 loop reads CASRGLAENEQFF. The CDR3 DNA follows: TGTGCCAGCAGAGGACTAGCGGAAAATGAGCAGTTCTTC.

This chain connects TRBV5-8 to TRBJ2-3, with 12 bases fitting TRBD1. The CDR3 is made up of 17 amino acids. Losses at the gene ends were 0 bases for V and 4 bases for J; bases not matched to a gene: 6. CDR1 is SGHTS and CDR2 is YDEGEE in the germline V gene. CDR3 sequence reads: CASSLVGTGGIADTQYF. Here the CDR3 DNA reads TGTGCCAGCAGCTTGGTGGGGACAGGGGGCATAGCAGATACGCAGTATTTT.

The rearrangement joins TRBV5-6 to TRBJ2-3, with D possibly TRBD1 on 5 matching bases. V was trimmed by 4 bases and J by 0 bases, leaving 18 bases between them. The CDR3 is 17 amino acids. Looked up from germline, CDR1 is SGHDT and CDR2 is YYEEEE. The chain's CDR3 is CASSRIGQGSSTDTQYF. Here the CDR3 DNA reads TGTGCCAGCAGCCGGATTGGGCAGGGCTCTAGCACAGATACGCAGTATTTT.

The gene calls are TRBV10-3 and TRBJ2-7, with TRBD1 matching 11 bases. The CDR3 spans 18 residues. Germline lookup yields CDR1 ENHRY and CDR2 SYGVKD. After removal of 5 bases from V and 3 bases from J, the junction contained 15 bases not matched to a gene. CDR3 sequence: CAISLGQGANRQFYEQYF. CDR3 nucleotides: TGTGCCATCAGTCTAGGACAGGGGGCGAATCGCCAATTCTACGAGCAGTACTTC.

For this clone: Relative to the germline gene, one junction end is altered; a read error may explain this. The V gene is TRBV9, the J gene TRBJ1-2, with 8 bases fitting TRBD1. CDR1 is SGDLS, CDR2 YYNGEE, per germline. CDR3 length equals 8 residues. CDR3 DNA sequence: TGTGCCAGCAAAGACAGGGGCTTC. Its translation is CASKDRGF.

The chain links TRBV6-4 to TRBJ2-2; D remains unclear. Between the trimmed V and J ends, which lost 3 bases and 0 bases, there was a span of 11 bases. The CDR3 totals 16 residues. Germline values: CDR1 MRHNA, CDR2 SNTAGT. The DNA of the CDR3 is TGTGCCAGCAGTGATCAGGTGGATTCGAACACCGGGGAGCTGTTTTTT. Encoded protein: CASSDQVDSNTGELFF.

The gene calls are TRBV4-3 and TRBJ2-7, with 11 bases that match TRBD2. Trimming cost V 1 base and J 0 bases; bases outside gene matches: 5. The CDR3 spans 17 residues. CDR1 and CDR2 from the germline V gene are LGHNA and YSLEER. CDR3 residues: CASSQGTSGLSSYEQYF. CDR3 bases: TGCGCCAGCAGCCAAGGGACTAGCGGGCTAAGCTCCTACGAGCAGTACTTC.

The V and J genes are TRBV28 and TRBJ1-4, with D possibly being TRBD1 (5 bases). The V gene's germline CDR1 is MDHEN and CDR2 SYDVKM. The ends were cut back, 5 bases at V and 8 bases at J, with 12 bases in the middle. The CDR3 runs 13 residues. CDR3 nucleotide sequence: TGTGCCAGCAGTACGGGGGTACCCGAAAAACTGTTTTTT. Encoded protein: CASSTGVPEKLFF.

This sequence joins TRBV6-5 and TRBJ1-5, with TRBD1 matching over 7 bases. The CDR3 consists of 15 residues. V shed 6 bases, J shed 2 bases, and the junction held 7 bases outside the gene matches. Germline CDR1 is MNHEY and CDR2 is SVGAGI. CDR3 nucleotide sequence: TGTGCCAGCAGGGAGGGGGCGACGGGCAATCAGCCCCAGCATTTT. This encodes CASREGATGNQPQHF.

This chain connects TRBV14 to TRBJ1-4, with TRBD1 matching over 9 bases. This CDR3 is 18 amino acids long. J was trimmed by 0 bases and V by 3 bases; bases with no gene match: 8. Per the germline V gene, CDR1 is SGHDN and CDR2 is FVKESK. The CDR3 protein is CASSHRDRAFATNEKLFF. CDR3 nucleotide sequence: TGTGCCAGCAGCCACCGGGACAGGGCCTTTGCAACTAATGAAAAACTGTTTTTT. Full variable domain (rest looked up from reference TRBV14 and TRBJ1-4): EAGVTQFPSHSVIEKGQTVTLRCDPISGHDNLYWYRRVMGKEIKFLLHFVKESKQDESGMPNNRFLAERTGGTYSTLKVQPAELEDSGVYFCASSHRDRAFATNEKLFFGSGTQLSVL.

This rearrangement joins TRBV6-1 to TRBJ1-1, with 8 bases fitting TRBD1. V dropped 6 bases and J dropped 4; count of bases not matched to a gene: 7. CDR3 length equals 14 residues. In germline, CDR1 is MNHNS, CDR2 SASEGT. DNA of the CDR3: TGTGCCAGCAGAGGACAGGGAGTTTCCACTGAAGCTTTCTTT. It specifies CASRGQGVSTEAFF.

The V and J genes are TRBV5-5 and TRBJ1-4; 10 nucleotides match TRBD1. Germline CDR1 SGHKS, CDR2 YYEKEE (reference sequence). The length of the CDR3 is 14 residues. The V and J ends lost 2 bases and 8 bases, in that order; junction bases with no gene match: 3. CDR3 bases: TGTGCCAGCAGCTTTGACAGGGGGCACGAAAAACTGTTTTTT. This encodes CASSFDRGHEKLFF.

The rearrangement joins TRBV30 to TRBJ1-2, with TRBD1 as a possible D gene (5 bases). Germline CDR1 GTSNPN, CDR2 SVGIG (reference sequence). The CDR3 loop spans 14 amino acids. V was trimmed by 3 bases and J by 4 bases, leaving 15 bases between them. CDR3 in amino acids: CAWSGAGFGYGYTF. DNA for the CDR3: TGTGCCTGGAGCGGGGCGGGGTTTGGCTATGGCTACACCTTC.

The chain recombines TRBV29-1 with TRBJ2-7, with a weak D call TRBD2 (5 bases). The CDR3 is 14 residues long. Germline CDR1 SQVTM, CDR2 ANQGSEA. Trimming stripped 2 bases from V and 0 bases from J, with 11 bases between. For the CDR3, the DNA is TGCAGCGTTGAACGGGGTGACTCCTCCTACGAGCAGTACTTC. This translates into CSVERGDSSYEQYF.

This chain joins TRBV11-2 and TRBJ1-1; D is perhaps TRBD1 (6 bases). Trimming removed 7 bases at V and 3 bases at J, with 15 bases between. CDR3 length: 14 amino acids. Per the germline V gene, CDR1 is SGHAT and CDR2 is FQNNGV. The CDR3 loop is CASIKGQGYTEAFF. CDR3 coding DNA: TGTGCCAGCATCAAGGGGCAGGGGTACACTGAAGCTTTCTTT.

The CDR3 here is CASSLSGLPYEQYF. CDR3 in DNA: TGCGCCAGCAGCTTGAGCGGGCTCCCCTACGAGCAGTACTTC. V is TRBV5-1 and J is TRBJ2-7, with D possibly TRBD2 on 6 matching bases. Trimming shortened V by 1 base and J by 2 bases, and 10 bases separated the two germline ends. The CDR3 totals 14 residues. Germline V gene data show CDR1 as SGHRS and CDR2 as YFSETQ.